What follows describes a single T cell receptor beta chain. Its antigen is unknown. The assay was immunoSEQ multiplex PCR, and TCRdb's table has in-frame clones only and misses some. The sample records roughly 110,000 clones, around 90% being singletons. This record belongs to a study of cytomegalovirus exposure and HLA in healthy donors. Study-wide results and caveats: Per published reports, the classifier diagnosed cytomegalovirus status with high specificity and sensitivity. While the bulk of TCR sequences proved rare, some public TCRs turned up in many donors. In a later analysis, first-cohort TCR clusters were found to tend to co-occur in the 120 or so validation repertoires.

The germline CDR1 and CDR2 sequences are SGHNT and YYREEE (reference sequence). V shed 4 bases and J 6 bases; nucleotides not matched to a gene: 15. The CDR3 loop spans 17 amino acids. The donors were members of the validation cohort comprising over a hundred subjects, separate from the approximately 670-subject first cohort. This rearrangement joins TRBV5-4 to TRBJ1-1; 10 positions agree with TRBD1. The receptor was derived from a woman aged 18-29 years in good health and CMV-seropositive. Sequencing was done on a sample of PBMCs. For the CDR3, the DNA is TGTGCCAGCAGCCCGGGACAGGGGCTTGCCCGGGAAGCTGAAGCTTTCTTT. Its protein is CASSPGQGLAREAEAFF.